The T cell receptor beta chain under discussion was sequenced for a study of cytomegalovirus exposure and HLA in healthy donors. Study-level information: A subsequent analysis stated that the 100 to 150 validation repertoires were run on the same platform as the approximately 660 first-cohort repertoires.

Findings and caveats of the study: Specific recognition of CMV antigens was confirmed in vitro for a few chains (all CMV-associated).

Assay used: immunoSEQ multiplex PCR; TCRdb lists only in-frame clones, some missing. The sample records tens of thousands of clones, about 95% being singletons. The CDR3 totals 15 residues. Germline trimming cut 1 base from V and 1 base from J; bases unmatched to any gene: 1. From germline, CDR1 is ENHRY and CDR2 SYGVKD. As concerns this clone: What it recognizes is unknown.

The material sequenced was PBMCs. This chain uses TRBV10-3 with TRBJ2-7, with 10 positions matching TRBD2. This TCR came from a woman aged 18-35 years in good health and CMV-seronegative. The chain's CDR3 is CAISELLAGSYEQYF. CDR3 sequence (DNA): TGTGCCATCAGTGAGTTACTAGCGGGGTCCTACGAGCAGTACTTC.